The clone carrying this TCR beta chain was recorded a few times. Its matching antigen is unknown. Each CDR3 protein is one row after TCRdb ran MiXCR on the RT-PCR reads. The profile shows more than 700,000 distinct CDR3 sequences, around 20% of them singletons. These data are taken from a study of response to subunit inactivated influenza vaccine. Whole-study findings and limits: Each seasonal influenza vaccination recruits few new T cells, the authors suggested.

This CDR3 has 15 residues. Germline CDR1 and CDR2: LNHNV and YYDKDF (reference sequence). J gave up 7 bases and V 1 base, and 4 bases lay outside the gene matches. The specimen comprised PBMCs from blood, sampled about 5 days after vaccination. The clonotype comes from a man aged 50 to 59 who received an inactivated influenza vaccine. This rearrangement joins TRBV15 to TRBJ2-1; 10 bases map to TRBD2. The DNA of the CDR3 is TGTGCCACCAGCAGAGGAAAGCGGGAGGGGAATGAGCAGTTCTTC. Its protein product is CATSRGKREGNEQFF.